Listed below are T cell receptor beta chains from one sample, sequenced in a study of blood T cell repertoires in COVID-19. The protocol was immunoSEQ multiplex PCR, while the TCRdb copy is restricted to in-frame clones and leaves out a portion. The table shows roughly 270,000 clones, with 82% occurring only once. Sequencing input: PBMCs or T cells enriched from blood (not recorded which). These receptors originate from a man aged 35-49 years who had been exposed to COVID-19. Both conserved end residues are part of each CDR3. The D gene is left open where the match is weak. Size values are once, few and many counts, or a class for expanded clones, and some rows have none.

V,D,J,size,CDR3,DNA
TRBV27,-,TRBJ1-6,-,CASSVGGNSPLHF,TGTGCCAGCAGTGTTGGGGGGAATTCACCCCTCCACTTT
TRBV6-5,TRBD1,TRBJ1-5,-,CASSLRGTGNGPQHF,TGTGCCAGCAGTCTCAGGGGGACAGGGAATGGGCCCCAGCATTTT
TRBV19,-,TRBJ2-2,-,CASSIVQTLTGELFF,TGTGCCAGTAGTATAGTTCAGACTTTGACCGGGGAGCTGTTTTTT
TRBV6-6,TRBD1,TRBJ2-2,-,CASSRTTGAGTGELFF,TGTGCCAGCAGCCGGACGACAGGGGCGGGCACCGGGGAGCTGTTTTTT
TRBV30,-,TRBJ2-2,-,CAWSYGGGELFF,TGTGCCTGGAGCTACGGTGGCGGGGAGCTGTTTTTT
TRBV14,-,TRBJ1-2,-,CASSQGGYGYTF,TGTGCCAGCAGCCAAGGCGGCTATGGCTACACCTTC
TRBV2,-,TRBJ2-5,-,CASRGGPQETQYF,TGTGCCAGCAGGGGGGGACCACAAGAGACCCAGTACTTC
TRBV7-9,-,TRBJ1-2,-,CASSGRGDYGYTF,TGTGCCAGCAGCGGCCGGGGAGACTATGGCTACACCTTC
TRBV9,-,TRBJ2-2,-,CASSVRLAGELFF,TGTGCCAGCAGCGTGAGGTTAGCCGGGGAGCTGTTTTTT
TRBV4-1,-,TRBJ1-5,-,CASSQPSGVFNQPQHF,TGCGCCAGCAGCCAACCGTCCGGGGTTTTTAATCAGCCCCAGCATTTT
TRBV25-1,-,TRBJ2-3,-,CASSESALRGTDTQYF,TGTGCCAGCAGTGAATCCGCTCTACGAGGCACAGATACGCAGTATTTT
TRBV19,TRBD1,TRBJ1-5,once,CASRKDRVPNQPQHF,TGTGCCAGTAGAAAGGACAGGGTCCCCAATCAGCCCCAGCATTTT
TRBV6-1,-,TRBJ1-2,-,CASSEIRSFGYGYTF,TGTGCCAGCAGTGAAATACGGAGTTTTGGCTATGGCTACACCTTC
TRBV11-1,-,TRBJ1-2,-,CASSFQRDYGYTF,TGTGCCAGCAGCTTCCAGAGGGACTATGGCTACACCTTC
TRBV19,-,TRBJ1-3,-,CASSTLRGSSGNTIYF,TGTGCCAGTAGTACCCTCCGGGGAAGCTCTGGAAACACCATATATTTT
TRBV9,-,TRBJ2-2,-,CASSVAGRANTGELFF,TGTGCCAGCAGCGTGGCGGGCCGAGCGAACACCGGGGAGCTGTTTTTT
TRBV6-5,-,TRBJ1-1,-,CASSYSTVGRGEAFF,TGTGCCAGCAGTTACTCGACTGTGGGGCGGGGGGAAGCTTTCTTT
TRBV24-1,TRBD2,TRBJ2-3,-,CATSDASGSYSRTDTQYF,TGTGCCACCAGTGACGCTAGCGGGAGCTACTCTAGAACAGATACGCAGTATTTT
TRBV4-1,TRBD2,TRBJ2-3,-,CASRPTSGSSWVTDTQYF,TGCGCCAGCAGGCCAACTAGCGGGAGTAGTTGGGTCACAGATACGCAGTATTTT
TRBV3-1/TRBV3-2,TRBD2,TRBJ2-5,-,CASSQEPSGSGWGETQYF,TGTGCCAGCAGCCAAGAACCTAGCGGGAGTGGTTGGGGGGAGACCCAGTACTTC
TRBV7-9,TRBD2,TRBJ2-4,-,CASSPTSGKNIQYF,TGTGCCAGCAGCCCGACTAGCGGTAAAAACATTCAGTACTTC
TRBV5-4,-,TRBJ2-5,-,CASSSGVARQETQYF,TGTGCCAGCAGCTCGGGTGTGGCGCGTCAAGAGACCCAGTACTTC
TRBV6-5,TRBD1,TRBJ1-5,-,CASSSDRTLSNQPQHF,TGTGCCAGCAGTTCGGACAGGACCCTAAGCAATCAGCCCCAGCATTTT
TRBV5-5,TRBD2,TRBJ2-3,-,CASSLGASGRWDTQYF,TGTGCCAGCAGCTTGGGGGCTAGCGGGAGGTGGGATACGCAGTATTTT
TRBV7-5,-,TRBJ2-7,-,CVRSPPLAGGPGHEQYF,TGTGTCAGAAGCCCTCCCCTAGCGGGAGGGCCGGGGCACGAGCAGTACTTC
TRBV25-1,-,TRBJ2-7,medium-sized,CASSELGGSSYEQYF,TGTGCCAGCAGTGAACTAGGTGGGAGCTCCTACGAGCAGTACTTC
TRBV13,TRBD1,TRBJ1-2,-,CASRDQGARRYGYTF,TGTGCCAGCAGAGATCAGGGGGCCCGTCGCTATGGCTACACCTTC
TRBV6-4,TRBD2,TRBJ2-1,-,CASRPREGLANEQFF,TGTGCCAGCAGGCCCCGGGAGGGCCTGGCCAATGAGCAGTTCTTC
TRBV11-2,-,TRBJ1-3,-,CASSYLGSGNTIYF,TGTGCCAGCAGCTACCTCGGCTCTGGAAACACCATATATTTT
TRBV18,-,TRBJ2-7,-,CASSPDSRRFMEQYF,TGTGCCAGCTCACCAGATTCTAGAAGATTTATGGAGCAGTACTTC
TRBV28,-,TRBJ1-5,-,CASTQVDQPQHF,TGTGCCAGCACACAGGTGGATCAGCCCCAGCATTTT
TRBV5-6,-,TRBJ1-2,-,CASSSKDRPRGYTF,TGTGCCAGCAGCTCAAAGGACAGACCGCGTGGCTACACCTTC
TRBV7-3,-,TRBJ2-1,-,CASSLLGPYNEQFF,TGTGCCAGCAGCTTACTAGGTCCCTACAATGAGCAGTTCTTC
TRBV3-1/TRBV3-2,-,TRBJ1-3,-,CASSPPLVGRSTIYF,TGTGCCAGCAGCCCCCCCCTTGTCGGCCGGAGCACCATATATTTT
TRBV14,TRBD1,TRBJ1-6,-,CASSQTGTGRSPLHF,TGTGCCAGCAGCCAGACCGGGACAGGGAGATCACCCCTCCACTTT
TRBV2,-,TRBJ1-1,-,CASSTGNLAEAFF,TGTGCCAGCAGCACAGGGAATTTAGCTGAAGCTTTCTTT
TRBV24-1,-,TRBJ1-5,-,CATSEYRVGSNQPQHF,TGTGCCACCAGTGAATACAGGGTGGGTAGCAATCAGCCCCAGCATTTT
TRBV18,-,TRBJ2-7,few,CASSPSEGSPYEQYF,TGTGCCAGCTCACCCTCTGAGGGTTCGCCCTACGAGCAGTACTTC
TRBV3-1/TRBV3-2,-,TRBJ1-1,-,CASSQDKNTEAFF,TGTGCCAGCAGCCAAGATAAAAACACTGAAGCTTTCTTT
TRBV7-3,-,TRBJ2-1,once,CASSSYSGEQFF,TGTGCCAGCAGCTCCTACTCCGGTGAGCAGTTCTTC
TRBV13,-,TRBJ2-1,-,CASSPRTTYNEQFF,TGTGCCAGCAGCCCAAGGACAACCTACAATGAGCAGTTCTTC
TRBV5-8,TRBD1,TRBJ1-6,-,CASSLSGRGTPWFHF,TGTGCCAGCAGCTTGTCGGGCAGGGGGACCCCCTGGTTCCACTTT
TRBV11-3,-,TRBJ2-5,once,CASSGSLDDQETQYF,TGTGCCAGCAGCGGGAGTTTGGACGACCAAGAGACCCAGTACTTC
TRBV11-3,TRBD2,TRBJ2-3,-,CASSARTSGYADTQYF,TGTGCCAGCAGCGCCCGGACTAGCGGGTACGCAGATACGCAGTATTTT
TRBV7-8,-,TRBJ2-1,-,CASSLGWRQQFF,TGTGCCAGCAGCTTAGGTTGGAGACAGCAGTTCTTC
TRBV24-1,TRBD1,TRBJ1-2,-,CATSDSSLSGGHGYTF,TGTGCCACCAGTGATTCTTCGCTTTCAGGGGGACATGGCTACACCTTC
TRBV7-2,-,TRBJ1-1,-,CASSPRISAEAFF,TGTGCCAGCAGCCCCAGGATCAGTGCTGAAGCTTTCTTT
TRBV24-1,TRBD1,TRBJ1-2,once,CATSDLGRGIYGYTF,TGTGCCACCAGTGATTTGGGCAGGGGGATCTATGGCTACACCTTC
TRBV19,-,TRBJ1-2,-,CASSIERRYYGYTF,TGTGCCAGTAGTATAGAGAGGCGGTACTATGGCTACACCTTC
TRBV9,TRBD1,TRBJ2-3,-,CASSLRQGADTQYF,TGTGCCAGCAGCTTAAGACAGGGGGCAGATACGCAGTATTTT
TRBV29-1,-,TRBJ2-3,-,CSVGQGTDTQYF,TGCAGCGTTGGCCAGGGGACAGATACGCAGTATTTT
TRBV6-5,-,TRBJ1-5,once,CASSPRRGVDQPQHF,TGTGCCAGCAGTCCACGACGGGGGGTTGATCAGCCCCAGCATTTT